This T cell receptor beta chain was profiled in a study of response to subunit inactivated influenza vaccine. Findings and caveats of the study: Authors suggested seasonal influenza vaccinations each recruit few new T cells.

With V trimmed by 5 bases and J by 0 bases, 4 bases remained unmatched. The CDR3 loop spans 14 amino acids. Germline V lookup: CDR1 SGHDT, CDR2 YYEEEE. MiXCR, run by TCRdb on the RT-PCR reads, gives a single entry per CDR3 protein. This sample has 600,000 to 850,000 distinct CDR3 sequences, with 12% to 15% found just once. Of note for this clonotype: Its specificity is not known.

The sequences come from PBMCs from blood, collected approximately 15 days before vaccination. V usage is TRBV5-6 and J usage is TRBJ1-1, with 7 bases that match TRBD1. This clonotype was sampled from a man in his fifties who received an inactivated influenza vaccine. The CDR3 coding sequence is TGTGCCAGCAGGTACAGGGGCTTGAACACTGAAGCTTTCTTT. As protein: CASRYRGLNTEAFF.